The rows below give T cell receptor beta chains drawn from one sample of a study of vaccination and CD4 T cells after COVID-19. From the PCR reads, TCRdb called clonotypes with MiXCR, one entry per CDR3 protein. This table holds around 15,000 distinct CDR3 sequences, approximately 63% found once. These TCRs are of unknown antigen specificity. The sample comprised CD4+ T cells from blood, cultured in vitro. The receptors derive from a human donor who had recovered from COVID-19. Both conserved end residues are part of each CDR3. D genes are given only for firm matches. Size is omitted from some rows. Given values are once, few, many or a class for expanded clones.

CDR3 protein,CDR3 DNA,J gene,D gene,V gene,clone size
CASSLTSGTVMRNEQFF,TGTGCCAGCAGCTTGACCTCGGGGACTGTAATGAGGAATGAGCAGTTCTTC,TRBJ2-1,-,TRBV11-3,-
CASSLELAGGAFSYEQYF,TGTGCCAGCAGCTTAGAACTAGCGGGAGGAGCTTTCTCCTACGAGCAGTACTTC,TRBJ2-7,TRBD2,TRBV7-2,-
CASTPQAAESSYEQYF,TGTGCCAGCACCCCCCAGGCAGCGGAGAGCTCCTACGAGCAGTACTTC,TRBJ2-7,-,TRBV11-2,-
CASSYPRVSQPQHF,TGTGCCAGCAGTTATCCCAGGGTGAGTCAGCCCCAGCATTTT,TRBJ1-5,-,TRBV6-2/TRBV6-3,-
CSATPVAPGELFF,TGCAGTGCTACTCCAGTGGCACCCGGGGAGCTGTTTTTT,TRBJ2-2,-,TRBV20-1,-
CASSLGQGLNGYTF,TGTGCCAGCAGCCTCGGACAGGGCCTAAATGGCTACACCTTC,TRBJ1-2,TRBD1,TRBV3-1,-
CASRSQGYGETQYF,TGTGCCAGCAGATCACAGGGTTACGGGGAGACCCAGTACTTC,TRBJ2-5,-,TRBV6-1,-
CASSPGTGGSPLHF,TGCGCCAGCTCCCCGGGGACAGGGGGATCACCCCTCCACTTT,TRBJ1-6,TRBD1,TRBV5-1,-
CASSPTTWEETQYF,TGTGCCAGCAGTCCTACGACCTGGGAAGAGACCCAGTACTTC,TRBJ2-5,-,TRBV12-3/TRBV12-4,once
CASSVTGMDYGYTF,TGTGCCAGCAGCGTCACAGGGATGGACTATGGCTACACCTTC,TRBJ1-2,-,TRBV9,-
CATSSHHTDLTDTQYF,TGTGCCACCAGCAGCCACCACACGGACCTGACAGATACGCAGTATTTT,TRBJ2-3,-,TRBV24-1,-
CASSGAVGNQPQHF,TGTGCCAGTAGTGGGGCGGTGGGCAATCAGCCCCAGCATTTT,TRBJ1-5,-,TRBV19,-
CASSAVVDTQYF,TGTGCCAGCAGTGCAGTAGTAGATACGCAGTATTTT,TRBJ2-3,-,TRBV25-1,-
CSAGQGQKPNYGYTF,TGCAGTGCTGGTCAGGGACAGAAGCCTAACTATGGCTACACCTTC,TRBJ1-2,TRBD1,TRBV20-1,-